The clone carrying this TCR beta chain occurred a few times. Both ends of each TCR cDNA library bore sample-specific barcodes. TCRdb reprocessed the 5' RACE reads via MiXCR and lists one record per CDR3 protein. The sample records roughly 340,000 distinct CDR3 sequences, about 28% being singletons. The record originates from a study of identical twins' blood T cells. The ends were cut back, 7 bases at V and 0 bases at J, with 15 bases in the middle. The CDR3 extends over 15 amino acids. Germline assignment: CDR1 SGHDN and CDR2 FVKESK. The chain couples TRBV14 to TRBJ1-2; D ambiguous. The sequence derives from a woman between 18 and 50 years old in good health. Source material: PBMCs. CDR3 DNA: TGTGCCAGCACACCGGCGGGCGGACCTAACTATGGCTACACCTTC. Encoded protein: CASTPAGGPNYGYTF.